The entry below gives a single T cell receptor (beta chain) sequence along with its context. Its antigen remains unidentified. A much larger clonotype is one base distant, so this may be a read error. Ophthalmopathy cases scored 3 or more on the Clinical Activity Score and 4 or more on NOSPECS grade, with duration below 3 months. The PBMCs studied were ones that came from 10 ml fresh peripheral blood. Researchers took RNA transcripts and amplified the TCR beta CDR3 regions from them. First-round RT-PCR targeting the TCR CDR3 was performed with the HTBI primer set. MiXCR, applied by TCRdb to the multiplex PCR reads, yields one record per CDR3 protein. The sample includes about 350,000 distinct CDR3 sequences, around 18% of them seen just once. The data are from a study of T cells in Graves' hyperthyroidism and ophthalmopathy. As for the study in general: Specimen type is peripheral blood, collected at initial diagnosis prior to any treatment. Study conclusions and caveats: Most expanded thyroid clonotypes above 0.001 also appeared in blood.

The CDR3 consists of 16 residues. Germline CDR1 reads SGHRS; CDR2 reads YFSETQ. The TCR originated in a woman in her thirties or forties with Graves' ophthalmopathy. V gene TRBV5-1 combines with J gene TRBJ1-1; 7 bases match TRBD1. Sequencing was performed on blood. The DNA for the CDR3 is TGCGCCAGCAGCCTGACAGGGAGGGAACCTAGGCGCGAAGCTTACTTT. Protein: CASSLTGREPRREAYF.